The T cell receptor beta chain described here comes from a study of cytomegalovirus exposure and HLA in healthy donors. The study, taken as a whole, reports: Certain sequence variants were highly shared and formed a cluster, and this cluster was likely a sequencing artifact. Immune exposure information available was restricted to CMV serostatus.

PCR amplification relied on 60 Vbeta primers (plus 13 Jbeta primers). The repertoire was sequenced with immunoSEQ multiplex PCR; TCRdb's copy has only in-frame clones and lacks some. The profile covers 100,000 to 150,000 clones, with 74% appearing a single time and around a tenth taken by the ten largest. Turning to this clone: Its antigen remains unidentified.

Per germline, CDR1 SGHTA and CDR2 FQGNSA. The CDR3 has 12 amino acids. V lost 8 bases, J lost 2 bases, and 9 bases lay in between. The sequencing input was PBMCs. The receptor was isolated from a woman aged 45-65 years in good health and CMV-seropositive. This chain joins TRBV7-2 and TRBJ1-2, with a weak D call TRBD1 (6 bases). Here the CDR3 reads CASRDTNYGYTF. CDR3 nucleotides: TGTGCCAGCCGGGACACAAACTATGGCTACACCTTC.